The clone carrying this T cell receptor (beta chain) was observed a few times. Trimming took 6 bases from V and 5 from J, leaving 22 bases between them. CDR1 and CDR2 from the germline V gene are MDHEN and SYDVKM. CDR3 length equals 17 residues. The sample originates from a study of blood T cell repertoires in COVID-19. Study-wide background: Whether acute or convalescent, the COVID-19 samples came from the United States, Italy and Spain. PBMCs, B-cell-depleted T cells, or T cells provided the cDNA or gDNA that made up the material.

As processed by the authors: Researchers report that nucleated cell counts were estimated from reference gene primer amplification. Repertoires were generated with immunoSEQ multiplex PCR, while TCRdb's copy carries only in-frame clones and drops some. V and J calls plus clone size are reproduced from that table; the DNA served to infer D and trimming. Altogether about 110,000 clones are present, 88% being singletons, with the ten largest covering 2% to 3%. The sample consisted of peripheral blood. This chain uses TRBV28 with TRBJ2-2; possibly TRBD2 for D (6 bases). The TCR sequence derives from a human donor in a cohort sampled during active COVID-19. CDR3 in amino acids: CASSPEGFGGKTGELFF. The CDR3 nucleotides read TGTGCCAGCAGCCCAGAAGGTTTCGGAGGGAAAACCGGGGAGCTGTTTTTT.